Following are 32 T cell receptor beta chains from one sample sequenced in a study of blood T cell repertoires in COVID-19. Only in-frame clones appear in the TCRdb table, and some are missing; sequencing was by immunoSEQ multiplex PCR. The data show approximately 180,000 clones, 82% seen once. Sequencing was performed on PBMCs or T cells enriched from blood (not recorded which). The receptor set was obtained from a woman aged 55-70 years with acute COVID-19.

In DNA, the CDR3 is TGTGCCAGCAGCTCACAGGGAAACACTGAAGCTTTCTTT. It codes for CASSSQGNTEAFF. The chain recombines TRBV7-9 with TRBJ1-1; tentatively, D is TRBD1 (6 bases). CDR1 is SEHNR and CDR2 is FQNEAQ in the germline V gene (reference sequence). Trimming left V 4 bases short and J 2 bases short, with 8 bases between. The CDR3 covers 13 residues.

This chain connects TRBV6-5 to TRBJ1-1; D gene unclear. Between the trimmed V and J ends, which lost 0 bases and 4 bases, there was a span of 6 bases. This CDR3 spans 13 amino acids. Germline CDR1 is MNHEY and CDR2 is SVGAGI. The CDR3 sequence: CASSYSSSTEAFF. The CDR3 DNA sequence: TGTGCCAGCAGTTACTCGAGTAGCACTGAAGCTTTCTTT.

The V call is TRBV7-8, the J call TRBJ2-1; 8 bases map to TRBD2. Germline CDR1 reads SGHVS; CDR2 reads FQNEAQ. The CDR3 is 14 residues long. V dropped 3 bases and J dropped 2; count of bases not matched to a gene: 0. CDR3 residues: CASSFSGAYNEQFF. The CDR3 DNA reads as TGTGCCAGCAGCTTTAGCGGGGCCTACAATGAGCAGTTCTTC. The full variable domain, completed using reference TRBV7-8 and TRBJ2-1, is GAGVSQSPRYKVAKRGQDVALRCDPISGHVSLFWYQQALGQGPEFLTYFQNEAQLDKSGLPSDRFFAERPEGSVSTLKIQRTQQEDSAVYLCASSFSGAYNEQFFGPGTRLTVL.

This clone was seen a few times. This chain links TRBV7-6 with TRBJ2-4; perhaps TRBD2 as D (5 bases). The CDR3 is made up of 17 amino acids. Germline CDR1 SGHVS, CDR2 FNYEAQ. Trimming removed 5 bases at V and 2 bases at J, with 19 bases between. CDR3 in DNA: TGTGCCAGCAGCCCGAGGGTAGGGAGATACTCCAAAAACATTCAGTACTTC. Translation: CASSPRVGRYSKNIQYF.

CDR3 loop: CASSFSGDGTEAFF. DNA of the CDR3: TGTGCCAGCAGCTTCTCGGGGGATGGGACTGAAGCTTTCTTT. This sequence joins TRBV7-2 and TRBJ1-1; TRBD1 might be the D (5 bases). V lost 3 bases and J 5 bases, leaving 13 bases between the germline ends. The CDR3 extends over 14 amino acids. From germline, CDR1 is SGHTA and CDR2 FQGNSA.

J is TRBJ1-1 and V is TRBV27; tentatively, D is TRBD1 (6 bases). The V and J ends lost 2 bases and 0 bases respectively, with 16 bases between them. Germline CDR1 and CDR2: MNHEY and SMNVEV (reference sequence). This CDR3 is 17 amino acids long. CDR3 sequence: CASSLRVQGTMNTEAFF. DNA for the CDR3: TGTGCCAGCAGTTTACGGGTCCAGGGGACAATGAACACTGAAGCTTTCTTT.

The chain recombines TRBV6-5 with TRBJ2-5; possibly TRBD1 for D (5 bases). Germline V gene sequence: CDR1 MNHEY, CDR2 SVGAGI. The CDR3 consists of 14 residues. Trimming cost V 0 bases and J 4 bases, with 9 bases left between them. The CDR3 coding sequence is TGTGCCAGCAGTTACTCAGGGGCCCCAGAGACCCAGTACTTC. The encoded protein is CASSYSGAPETQYF.

The chain uses TRBV9 and TRBJ1-5; D possibly corresponds to TRBD1 (5 bases). The CDR3 runs 18 residues. CDR1 and CDR2 from the germline V gene are SGDLS and YYNGEE. Trimming took 0 bases from V and 2 from J, leaving 18 bases between them. This CDR3 is CASSVVNRGRRGNQPQHF. The CDR3 DNA reads as TGTGCCAGCAGCGTAGTTAATAGGGGCCGAAGAGGCAATCAGCCCCAGCATTTT.

This clone has a handful of counts. This rearrangement joins TRBV20-1 to TRBJ1-2; D is possibly TRBD1 (5 bases). V shed 3 bases and J shed 8 bases, with 13 bases lying between them. The CDR3 has 12 amino acids. Germline V gene lookup returns CDR1 DFQATT and CDR2 SNEGSKA (reference sequence). CDR3 bases: TGCAGTGCTAGTGCAGGACAAGGCGGCTACACCTTC. It specifies CSASAGQGGYTF.

V usage is TRBV13 and J usage is TRBJ2-2; D not resolved. The V gene's germline CDR1 is PRHDT and CDR2 FYEKMQ (reference sequence). V shed 1 base and J shed 5 bases, with 14 bases lying between them. The CDR3 is 16 amino acids. CDR3 residues: CASSLVTSIRTGELFF. CDR3 DNA: TGTGCCAGCAGCTTAGTGACAAGTATCCGTACCGGGGAGCTGTTTTTT.

The gene calls are TRBV3-1 (or the pseudogene TRBV3-2) and TRBJ1-2; D not resolved. V was cut by 4 bases and J by 0 bases, with 9 bases left in between. Germline CDR1 and CDR2: LGHDT and YNNKEL (reference sequence). This CDR3 has 14 amino acids. The CDR3 spells CASSPVISNYGYTF. CDR3 nucleotides: TGTGCCAGCAGCCCGGTAATTTCTAACTATGGCTACACCTTC.

V is TRBV11-2 and J is TRBJ2-5; D not resolved. CDR1 and CDR2 from the germline V gene are SGHAT and FQNNGV. Trimming took off 2 bases at V and 1 base at J, with 5 bases between the two ends. This CDR3 has 13 amino acids. CDR3 sequence: CASSLYGQETQYF. CDR3 sequence (DNA): TGTGCCAGCAGCTTATACGGCCAAGAGACCCAGTACTTC.

The CDR3 nucleotides are TGTGCCAGCAGCTTAGGGGACAGGGTCGGCCACGAGCAGTACGTC. This encodes CASSLGDRVGHEQYV. The chain uses TRBV5-5 and TRBJ2-7; TRBD1 matches at 9 bases. V lost 2 bases, J lost 5 bases, and 8 bases stayed unmatched. Germline values: CDR1 SGHKS, CDR2 YYEKEE (reference sequence). The CDR3 length is 15 residues.

This clone came up once. V is TRBV6-5 and J is TRBJ1-3; tentative D call: TRBD1 (6 bases). Germline CDR1 MNHEY, CDR2 SVGAGI. The CDR3 loop spans 15 amino acids. Trimming cost V 0 bases and J 4 bases, with 10 bases left between them. The CDR3 DNA reads TGTGCCAGCAGTTACTCGCGGACAGCCGGAAACACCATATATTTT. This encodes CASSYSRTAGNTIYF.

The V call is TRBV11-2, the J call TRBJ1-1; TRBD1 might be the D (6 bases). The germline V gene has CDR1 SGHAT and CDR2 FQNNGV. Between the trimmed V and J ends, which lost 0 bases and 11 bases, there was a span of 13 bases. The CDR3 covers 13 residues. CDR3 loop: CASSLDNVQGAFF. DNA of the CDR3: TGTGCCAGCAGCTTAGATAATGTACAGGGTGCTTTCTTT.

This clone appeared a single time. The chain couples TRBV7-9 to TRBJ1-2; D is unclear. Germline lookup yields CDR1 SEHNR and CDR2 FQNEAQ (reference sequence). Trimming cost V 2 bases and J 5 bases, with 12 bases left between them. The length of the CDR3 is 14 residues. CDR3 region: CASSLTSQRYGYTF. The DNA for the CDR3 is TGTGCCAGCAGCTTAACAAGCCAGAGGTATGGCTACACCTTC.

This chain joins TRBV21-1 and TRBJ1-1; TRBD1 is the table's D call, not checked against the DNA. TRBV21-1 is a documented pseudogene. CDR3 length: 13 residues. The CDR3 bases are TGTGCCTCAACGTGGGACAGTTCCACTGAAGCTTTCTTT. As protein: CASTWDSSTEAFF.

The chain employs TRBV4-3 and TRBJ1-6, with TRBD1 as a possible D gene (5 bases). CDR3 size: 13 residues. CDR1 and CDR2 (germline): LGHNA, YSLEER. The V end was cut by 5 bases, the J end by 9 bases, with 11 bases between. The CDR3: CASSKGRGSPLHF. The CDR3, as DNA: TGCGCCAGCAGCAAGGGAAGGGGTTCACCCCTCCACTTT.

This sequence joins TRBV6-5 and TRBJ1-2, with D maybe TRBD1 (6 bases). Between the trimmed V and J ends, which lost 7 bases and 5 bases, there was a span of 8 bases. The CDR3 spans 11 residues. CDR1 and CDR2 (germline): MNHEY, SVGAGI. The CDR3 DNA reads as TGTGCCAGCAATCAGGGGTATGGCTACACCTTC. Its protein is CASNQGYGYTF.

The V call is TRBV6-5, the J call TRBJ1-1; possible D gene TRBD1, 6 bases. Germline CDR1 is MNHEY and CDR2 is SVGAGI. This CDR3 has 13 residues. V shed 0 bases and J shed 12 bases, with 14 bases lying between them. This chain's CDR3 is CASSYSQGRGSFF. In nucleotides, the CDR3 is TGTGCCAGCAGTTACTCACAGGGACGTGGGTCTTTCTTT.

The chain combines TRBV5-6 with TRBJ2-7, with D unclear. The V gene lost 1 base and the J gene lost 0 bases, with 8 bases spanning the gap. The CDR3 has 14 residues. Germline-derived CDR1 and CDR2 are SGHDT and YYEEEE. CDR3 DNA: TGTGCCAGCAGCTTGTTTCACAGCTCCTACGAGCAGTACTTC. This sequence encodes CASSLFHSSYEQYF.

This chain connects TRBV4-3 to TRBJ2-1, with 8 bases aligning to TRBD2. The CDR3 consists of 15 residues. From germline, CDR1 is LGHNA and CDR2 YSLEER. The V segment lost 1 base and the J segment 7 bases; nucleotides outside the gene matches: 6. CDR3 amino acids: CASSQGRGALNEQFF. CDR3 coding DNA: TGCGCCAGCAGCCAAGGGCGGGGGGCTTTGAATGAGCAGTTCTTC.

J is TRBJ2-1 and V is TRBV5-4; 13 positions match TRBD2. CDR1 and CDR2 (germline): SGHNT, YYREEE (reference sequence). V lost 1 base, J lost 3 bases, and 1 base stayed unmatched. The CDR3 is made up of 16 amino acids. CDR3 nucleotides: TGTGCCAGCAGCTTGCGGACTAGCGGGGGCTACAATGAGCAGTTCTTC. Amino acids: CASSLRTSGGYNEQFF.

The chain links TRBV4-3 to TRBJ2-1; TRBD1 matches 7 bases. Germline V gene data show CDR1 as LGHNA and CDR2 as YSLEER. The CDR3 consists of 13 residues. V gave up 6 bases and J gave up 5 bases; unmatched junction bases: 4. DNA for the CDR3: TGCGCCAGCAGTGAGGGGGCTAACAATGAGCAGTTCTTC. Translating it yields CASSEGANNEQFF.

DNA of the CDR3: TGTGCCAGCAGTTACTCCCCGGGGAGTTTTTACAGGGGAAATGAAAAACTGTTTTTT. This sequence encodes CASSYSPGSFYRGNEKLFF. The V gene is TRBV6-8, the J gene TRBJ1-4; TRBD1 matches 7 bases. The junction had 15 bases not matched to a gene; V was cut back by 0 bases and J by 5 bases. CDR1 MNHGY and CDR2 SAAAGT come from the germline V gene. The CDR3 is 19 residues long.

The genes are TRBV5-8 and TRBJ1-2; TRBD1 matches at 9 bases. The CDR3 is made up of 14 amino acids. Per the germline V gene, CDR1 is SGHTS and CDR2 is YDEGEE. V trimming: 4 bases; J trimming: 4 bases; junction bases outside the gene matches: 5. Here the CDR3 reads CASSTPGQGYGYTF. The CDR3 nucleotides are TGTGCCAGCAGCACGCCGGGACAGGGCTATGGCTACACCTTC.

The chain employs TRBV11-3 and TRBJ2-7; a possible D gene is TRBD2 (5 bases). Germline CDR1 and CDR2: SGHNT and YENEEA. The CDR3 extends over 12 amino acids. V dropped 4 bases and J dropped 7 bases, with 11 bases sitting between them. The CDR3 protein is CASSWGVGEQYF. The CDR3 bases are TGTGCCAGCAGCTGGGGAGTGGGGGAGCAGTACTTC.

The rearrangement uses TRBV4-3 and TRBJ1-6; D remains ambiguous. The V end was cut by 6 bases, the J end by 7 bases, with 16 bases between. The CDR3 covers 15 residues. CDR1 is LGHNA, CDR2 YSLEER, per germline. The CDR3: CASSLVGLENSPLHF. The CDR3 nucleotides are TGCGCCAGCAGTTTGGTAGGACTCGAGAATTCACCCCTCCACTTT.

The chain recombines TRBV7-9 with TRBJ1-1; no firm D call. CDR3 length equals 16 residues. Germline CDR1 and CDR2: SEHNR and FQNEAQ (reference sequence). Trimming removed 5 bases from V and 0 bases from J, with 16 bases in between. CDR3 sequence (DNA): TGTGCCAGCAGCGCCCTCTGGTCGACTTTGAACACTGAAGCTTTCTTT. It codes for CASSALWSTLNTEAFF.

The chain links TRBV3-1 (or the pseudogene TRBV3-2) to TRBJ1-2, with D maybe TRBD1 (5 bases). Germline values: CDR1 LGHDT, CDR2 YNNKEL (reference sequence). The CDR3 covers 14 residues. The germline V and J ends were trimmed by 0 bases and 6 bases, with 11 bases remaining between them. CDR3 sequence reads: CASSQEGARNGYTF. CDR3 nucleotide sequence: TGTGCCAGCAGCCAAGAAGGGGCGCGAAATGGCTACACCTTC.

The chain combines TRBV6-1 with TRBJ2-5; 7 nucleotides agree with TRBD1. After removal of 0 bases from V and 3 bases from J, the junction contained 10 bases not matched to a gene. The length of the CDR3 is 17 residues. Germline CDR1 is MNHNS and CDR2 is SASEGT. For the CDR3, the DNA is TGTGCCAGCAGTGAAGCGCTGAGGACAGGCCGTAAAGAGACCCAGTACTTC. The encoded protein is CASSEALRTGRKETQYF.

J is TRBJ1-2 and V is TRBV10-3, with TRBD1 matching 7 bases. The germline V gene encodes CDR1 ENHRY and CDR2 SYGVKD. The CDR3 loop spans 14 amino acids. Trimming took 10 bases from V and 1 from J; bases not matched to a gene: 9. CDR3 bases: TGTGCCAGCGGGGACAGCCAAAATAACTATGGCTACACCTTC. Its protein product is CASGDSQNNYGYTF.